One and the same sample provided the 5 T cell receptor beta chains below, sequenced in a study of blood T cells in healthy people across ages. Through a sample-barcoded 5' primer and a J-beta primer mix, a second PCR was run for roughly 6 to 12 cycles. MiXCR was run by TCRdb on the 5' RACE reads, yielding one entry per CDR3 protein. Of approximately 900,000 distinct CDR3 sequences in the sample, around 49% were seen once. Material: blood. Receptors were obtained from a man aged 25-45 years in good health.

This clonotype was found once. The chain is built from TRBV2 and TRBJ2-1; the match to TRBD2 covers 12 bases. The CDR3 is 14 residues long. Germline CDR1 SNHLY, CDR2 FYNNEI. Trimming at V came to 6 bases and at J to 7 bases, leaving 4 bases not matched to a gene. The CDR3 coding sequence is TGTGCCAGCAGAAGGACTAGCGGGGAAAATGAGCAGTTCTTC. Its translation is CASRRTSGENEQFF.

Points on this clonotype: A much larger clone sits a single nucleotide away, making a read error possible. CDR3 sequence (DNA): TGTGCCAGCAGCCCCCCCGGGACTAGCCCCTACAATGAGCAGTTCTTC. Amino acids: CASSPPGTSPYNEQFF. The gene calls are TRBV7-3 and TRBJ2-1; 9 bases are a match to TRBD2. Germline V lookup: CDR1 SGHTA, CDR2 FQGTGA. The CDR3 length is 16 residues. V lost 5 bases and J lost 2; bases outside the gene matches: 7.

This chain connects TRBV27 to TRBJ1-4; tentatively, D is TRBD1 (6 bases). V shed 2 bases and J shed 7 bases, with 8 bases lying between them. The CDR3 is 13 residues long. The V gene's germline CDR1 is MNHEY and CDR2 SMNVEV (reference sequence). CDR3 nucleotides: TGTGCCAGCAGTTTAAGGGGGAGTGAAAAACTGTTTTTT. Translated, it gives CASSLRGSEKLFF.

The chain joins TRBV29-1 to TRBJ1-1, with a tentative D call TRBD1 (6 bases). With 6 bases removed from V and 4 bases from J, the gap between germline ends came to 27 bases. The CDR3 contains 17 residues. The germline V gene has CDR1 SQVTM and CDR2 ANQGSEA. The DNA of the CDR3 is TGCAGCGTCGAGCCGCATTTCACAGGGCGAGGAGGCACTGAAGCTTTCTTT. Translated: CSVEPHFTGRGGTEAFF.

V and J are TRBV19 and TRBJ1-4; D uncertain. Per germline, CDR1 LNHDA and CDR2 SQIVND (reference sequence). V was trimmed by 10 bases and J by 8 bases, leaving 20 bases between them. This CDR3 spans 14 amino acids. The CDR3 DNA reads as TGTGCCACCCACGGAAACCCCGGGCGGGAAAAACTGTTTTTT. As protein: CATHGNPGREKLFF.